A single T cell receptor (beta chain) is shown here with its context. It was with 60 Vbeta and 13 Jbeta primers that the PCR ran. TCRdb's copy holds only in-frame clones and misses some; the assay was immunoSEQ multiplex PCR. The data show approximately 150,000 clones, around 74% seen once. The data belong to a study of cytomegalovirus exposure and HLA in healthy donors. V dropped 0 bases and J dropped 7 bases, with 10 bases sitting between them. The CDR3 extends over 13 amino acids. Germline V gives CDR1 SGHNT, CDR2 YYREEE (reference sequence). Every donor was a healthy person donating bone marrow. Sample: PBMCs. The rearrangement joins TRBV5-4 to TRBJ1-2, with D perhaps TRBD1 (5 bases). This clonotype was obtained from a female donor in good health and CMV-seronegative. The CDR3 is CASSLAGSLGYTF. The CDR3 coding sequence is TGTGCCAGCAGCTTGGCAGGGTCCCTTGGCTACACCTTC. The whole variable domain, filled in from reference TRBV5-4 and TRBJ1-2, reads ETGVTQSPTHLIKTRGQQVTLRCSSQSGHNTVSWYQQALGQGPQFIFQYYREEENGRGNFPPRFSGLQFPNYSSELNVNALELDDSALYLCASSLAGSLGYTFGSGTRLTVV.